This T cell receptor beta chain was retrieved from a study of graft-versus-host responses after intestinal transplantation. The method was immunoSEQ multiplex PCR; TCRdb's version includes in-frame clones alone and lacks a portion of them. The table shows around 30,000 clones, with around 94% occurring only once. V dropped 5 bases and J dropped 0 bases, with 9 bases sitting between them. Germline CDR1 is SGHTS and CDR2 is YDEGEE. CDR3 size: 14 residues. The rearrangement uses TRBV5-8 and TRBJ2-1, with D unclear. The sequences come from PBMCs, collected about 62 days after intestinal transplant. This TCR came from a human patient who received an intestinal transplant, so some T cells may come from the graft donor. The CDR3 here is CASRQDFSYNEQFF. Here the CDR3 DNA reads TGTGCCAGCAGACAAGACTTCTCCTACAATGAGCAGTTCTTC.